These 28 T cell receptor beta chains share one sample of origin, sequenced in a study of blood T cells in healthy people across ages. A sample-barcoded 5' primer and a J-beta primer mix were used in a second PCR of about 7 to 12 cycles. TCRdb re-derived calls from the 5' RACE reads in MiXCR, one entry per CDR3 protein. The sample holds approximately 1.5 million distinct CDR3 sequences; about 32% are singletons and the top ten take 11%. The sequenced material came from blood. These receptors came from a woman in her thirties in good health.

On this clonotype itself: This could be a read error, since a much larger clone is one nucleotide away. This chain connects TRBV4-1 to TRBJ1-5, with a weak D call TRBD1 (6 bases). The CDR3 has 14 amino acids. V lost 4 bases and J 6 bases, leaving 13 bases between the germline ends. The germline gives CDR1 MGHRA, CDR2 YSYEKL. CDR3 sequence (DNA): TGCGCCAGCAGCCCGGGGGCCTCCAGTCAGCCCCAGCATTTT. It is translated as CASSPGASSQPQHF.

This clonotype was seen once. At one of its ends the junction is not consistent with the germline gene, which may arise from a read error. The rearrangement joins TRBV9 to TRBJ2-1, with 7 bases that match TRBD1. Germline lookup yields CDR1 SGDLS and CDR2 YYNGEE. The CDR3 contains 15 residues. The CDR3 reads CASGVGSRGCNEQFF. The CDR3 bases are TGTGCCAGCGGCGTAGGCAGCAGGGGGTGCAATGAGCAGTTCTTC.

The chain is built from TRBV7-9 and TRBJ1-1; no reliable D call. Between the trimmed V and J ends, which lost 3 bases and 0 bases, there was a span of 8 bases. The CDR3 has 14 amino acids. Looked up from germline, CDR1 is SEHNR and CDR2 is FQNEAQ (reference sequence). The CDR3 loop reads CASSFSAVNTEAFF. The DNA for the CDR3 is TGTGCCAGCAGCTTTTCCGCGGTGAACACTGAAGCTTTCTTT.

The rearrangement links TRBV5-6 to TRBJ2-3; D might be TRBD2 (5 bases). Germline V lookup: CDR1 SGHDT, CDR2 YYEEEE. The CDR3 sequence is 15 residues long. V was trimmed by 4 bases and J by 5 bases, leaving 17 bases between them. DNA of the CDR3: TGTGCCAGCAGCGGACGGGCAGGAGGAGAAGATACGCAGTATTTT. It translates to CASSGRAGGEDTQYF.

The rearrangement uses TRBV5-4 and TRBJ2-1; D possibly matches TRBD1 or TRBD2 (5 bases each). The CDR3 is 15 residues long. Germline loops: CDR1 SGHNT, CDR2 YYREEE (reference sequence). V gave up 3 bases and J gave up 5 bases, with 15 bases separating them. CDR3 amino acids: CASSSPYGANNEQFF. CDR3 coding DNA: TGTGCCAGCAGCTCGCCCTACGGGGCCAACAATGAGCAGTTCTTC.

The CDR3 sequence is CASSPDRVAYNEQFF. CDR3 DNA: TGTGCCAGCAGCCCGGACAGGGTGGCCTACAATGAGCAGTTCTTC. The chain couples TRBV9 to TRBJ2-1; 8 bases map to TRBD1. CDR3 length: 15 residues. Per the germline V gene, CDR1 is SGDLS and CDR2 is YYNGEE. J was trimmed by 2 bases and V by 4 bases; bases with no gene match: 5.

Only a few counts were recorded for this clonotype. This CDR3 reads CASSAWNSGPETQYF. The CDR3 region has the DNA TGTGCCAGCAGCGCATGGAACTCAGGCCCGGAGACCCAGTACTTC. The chain has TRBV7-2 and TRBJ2-5; D is ambiguous. Germline loops: CDR1 SGHTA, CDR2 FQGNSA. V was shortened by 5 bases and J by 5 bases, with 18 bases between the two germline ends. The CDR3 runs to 15 residues.

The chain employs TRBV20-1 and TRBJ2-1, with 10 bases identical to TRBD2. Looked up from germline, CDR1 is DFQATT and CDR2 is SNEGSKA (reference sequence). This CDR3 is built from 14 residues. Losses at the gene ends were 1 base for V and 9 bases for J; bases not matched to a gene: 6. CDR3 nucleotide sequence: TGCAGTGCTAGAGCCCTAGCGGGGGAGGGTGAGCAGTTCTTC. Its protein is CSARALAGEGEQFF.

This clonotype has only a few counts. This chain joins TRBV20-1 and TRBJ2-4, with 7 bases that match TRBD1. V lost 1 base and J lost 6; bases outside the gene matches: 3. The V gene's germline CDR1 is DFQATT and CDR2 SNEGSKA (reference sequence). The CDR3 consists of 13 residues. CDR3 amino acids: CSARGTGVNIQYF. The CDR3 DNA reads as TGCAGTGCTAGAGGGACAGGAGTAAACATTCAGTACTTC.

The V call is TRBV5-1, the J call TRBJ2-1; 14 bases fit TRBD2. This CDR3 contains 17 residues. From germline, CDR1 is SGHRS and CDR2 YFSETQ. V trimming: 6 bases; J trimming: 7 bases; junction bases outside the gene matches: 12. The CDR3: CASTQGLAGGSGNEQFF. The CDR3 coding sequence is TGCGCCAGCACCCAAGGACTAGCGGGAGGATCGGGGAATGAGCAGTTCTTC.

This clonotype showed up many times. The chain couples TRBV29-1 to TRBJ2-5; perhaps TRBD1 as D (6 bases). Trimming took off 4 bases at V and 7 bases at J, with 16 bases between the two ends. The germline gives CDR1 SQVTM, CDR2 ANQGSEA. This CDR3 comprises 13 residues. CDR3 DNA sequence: TGCAGCGTTGGCGAACAGGGTTTGGGGACCCAGTACTTC. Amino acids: CSVGEQGLGTQYF.

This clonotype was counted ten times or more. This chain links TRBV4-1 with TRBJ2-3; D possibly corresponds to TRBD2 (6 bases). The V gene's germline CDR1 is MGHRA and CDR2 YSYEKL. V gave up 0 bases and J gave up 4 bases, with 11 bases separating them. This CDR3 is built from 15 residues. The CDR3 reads CASSQDGRGPDTQYF. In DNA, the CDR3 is TGCGCCAGCAGCCAAGACGGGAGAGGGCCAGATACGCAGTATTTT.

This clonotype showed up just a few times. The CDR3 here is CASSTRNSNQPQHF. CDR3 sequence (DNA): TGTGCCAGCAGCACTAGGAATAGCAATCAGCCCCAGCATTTT. The chain carries TRBV3-1 and TRBJ1-5; no firm D call. The CDR3 runs to 14 residues. Trimming took off 5 bases at V and 0 bases at J, with 8 bases between the two ends. Germline V gene data show CDR1 as LGHDT and CDR2 as YNNKEL (reference sequence).

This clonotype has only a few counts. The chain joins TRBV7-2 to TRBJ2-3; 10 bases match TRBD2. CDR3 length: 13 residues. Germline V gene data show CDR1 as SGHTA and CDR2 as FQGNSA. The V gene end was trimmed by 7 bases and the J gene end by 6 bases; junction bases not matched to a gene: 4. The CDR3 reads CASNPGLADTQYF. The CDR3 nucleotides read TGTGCCAGCAACCCGGGACTAGCGGATACGCAGTATTTT. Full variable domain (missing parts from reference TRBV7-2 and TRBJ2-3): GAGVSQSPSNKVTEKGKDVELRCDPISGHTALYWYRQSLGQGLEFLIYFQGNSAPDKSGLPSDRFSAERTGGSVSTLTIQRTQQEDSAVYLCASNPGLADTQYFGPGTRLTVL.

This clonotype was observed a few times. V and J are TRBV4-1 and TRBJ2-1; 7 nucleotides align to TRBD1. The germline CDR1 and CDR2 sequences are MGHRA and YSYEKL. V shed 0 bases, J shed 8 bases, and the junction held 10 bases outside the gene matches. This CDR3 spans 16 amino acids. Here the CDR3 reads CASSQDSGRGLDEQFF. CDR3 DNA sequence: TGCGCCAGCAGCCAAGATAGTGGAAGGGGGCTGGATGAGCAGTTCTTC.

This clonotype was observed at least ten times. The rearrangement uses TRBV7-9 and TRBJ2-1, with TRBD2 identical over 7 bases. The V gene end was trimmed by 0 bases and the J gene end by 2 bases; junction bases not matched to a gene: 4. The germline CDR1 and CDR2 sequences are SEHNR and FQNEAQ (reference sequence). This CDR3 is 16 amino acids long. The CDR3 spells CASSLANGRTYNEQFF. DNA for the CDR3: TGTGCCAGCAGCTTAGCGAACGGGAGGACCTACAATGAGCAGTTCTTC.

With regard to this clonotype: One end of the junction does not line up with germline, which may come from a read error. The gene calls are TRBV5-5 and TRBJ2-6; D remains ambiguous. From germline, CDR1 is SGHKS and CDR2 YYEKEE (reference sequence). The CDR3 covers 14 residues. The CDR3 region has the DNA TGTGCCGGCAGCCCGCTAACTGGGGCCAACGTCCTGACTTTC. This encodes CAGSPLTGANVLTF. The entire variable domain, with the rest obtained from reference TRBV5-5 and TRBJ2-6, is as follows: DAGVTQSPTHLIKTRGQQVTLRCSPISGHKSVSWYQQVLGQGPQFIFQYYEKEERGRGNFPDRFSARQFPNYSSELNVNALLLGDSALYLCAGSPLTGANVLTFGAGSRLTVL.

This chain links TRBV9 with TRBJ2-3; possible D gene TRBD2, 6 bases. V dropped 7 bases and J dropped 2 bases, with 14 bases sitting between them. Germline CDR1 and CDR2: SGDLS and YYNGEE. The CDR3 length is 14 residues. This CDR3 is CASGVLADTDTQYF. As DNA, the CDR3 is TGTGCCAGCGGAGTCTTAGCGGACACAGATACGCAGTATTTT.

CDR3 sequence reads: CASSQVLGQPQHF. Written as DNA, the CDR3 is TGTGCCAGCAGCCAAGTTTTGGGGCAGCCCCAGCATTTT. This chain links TRBV14 with TRBJ1-5; D ambiguous. CDR1 and CDR2 (germline): SGHDN, FVKESK. V was pared by 1 base and J by 7 bases, with 8 bases between. CDR3 length equals 13 residues.

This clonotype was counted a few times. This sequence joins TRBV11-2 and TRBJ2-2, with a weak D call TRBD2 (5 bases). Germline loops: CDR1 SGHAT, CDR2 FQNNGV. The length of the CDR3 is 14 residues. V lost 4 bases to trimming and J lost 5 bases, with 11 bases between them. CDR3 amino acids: CASSSGTRTGELFF. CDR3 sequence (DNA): TGTGCCAGCAGCTCCGGAACTAGGACCGGGGAGCTGTTTTTT.

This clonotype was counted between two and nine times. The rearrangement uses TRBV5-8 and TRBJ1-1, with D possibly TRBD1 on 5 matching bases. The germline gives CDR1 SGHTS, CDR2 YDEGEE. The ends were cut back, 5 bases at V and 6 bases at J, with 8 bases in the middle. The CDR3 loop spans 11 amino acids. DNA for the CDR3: TGTGCCAGCAGAGGGGCAGCTGAAGCTTTCTTT. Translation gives CASRGAAEAFF.

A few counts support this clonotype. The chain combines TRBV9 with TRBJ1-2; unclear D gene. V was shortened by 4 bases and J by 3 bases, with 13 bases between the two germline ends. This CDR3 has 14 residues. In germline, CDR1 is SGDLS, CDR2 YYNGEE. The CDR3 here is CASSPTGRDYGYTF. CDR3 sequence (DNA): TGTGCCAGCAGCCCGACCGGGAGGGACTATGGCTACACCTTC.

CDR3 sequence reads: CASSYDRTSGTDTQYF. CDR3 DNA sequence: TGTGCCAGCAGTTACGACAGGACTAGCGGGACAGATACGCAGTATTTT. This chain joins TRBV6-2 or TRBV6-3 and TRBJ2-3; 11 positions match TRBD2. The germline gives CDR1 MNHEY, CDR2 SVGEGT. The CDR3 length is 16 residues. V lost 2 bases and J lost 3; bases outside the gene matches: 4.

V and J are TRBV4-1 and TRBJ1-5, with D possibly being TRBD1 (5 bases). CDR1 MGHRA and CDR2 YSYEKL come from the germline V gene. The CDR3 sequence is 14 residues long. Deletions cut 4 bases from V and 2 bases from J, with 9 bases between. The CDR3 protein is CASSRPGRNQPQHF. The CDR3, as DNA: TGCGCCAGCAGCCGTCCAGGGCGCAATCAGCCCCAGCATTTT.

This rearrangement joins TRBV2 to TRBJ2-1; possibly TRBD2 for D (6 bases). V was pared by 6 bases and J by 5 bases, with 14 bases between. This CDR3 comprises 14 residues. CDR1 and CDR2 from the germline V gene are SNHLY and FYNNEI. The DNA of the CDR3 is TGTGCCAGCAGCGGGGACTGGACGAACAATGAGCAGTTCTTC. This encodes CASSGDWTNNEQFF.

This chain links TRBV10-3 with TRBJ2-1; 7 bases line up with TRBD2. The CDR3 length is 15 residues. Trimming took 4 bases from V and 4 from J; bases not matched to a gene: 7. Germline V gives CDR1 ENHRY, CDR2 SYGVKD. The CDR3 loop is CAISVGLAVYNEQFF. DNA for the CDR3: TGTGCCATCAGTGTAGGTCTAGCGGTATACAATGAGCAGTTCTTC.

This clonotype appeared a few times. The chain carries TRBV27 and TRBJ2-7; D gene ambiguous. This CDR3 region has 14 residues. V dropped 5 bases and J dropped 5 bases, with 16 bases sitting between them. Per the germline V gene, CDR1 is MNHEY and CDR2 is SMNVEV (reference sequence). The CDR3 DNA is TGTGCCAGCAGTCGGGCGTGGCTGAGCAACGAGCAGTACTTC. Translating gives CASSRAWLSNEQYF.

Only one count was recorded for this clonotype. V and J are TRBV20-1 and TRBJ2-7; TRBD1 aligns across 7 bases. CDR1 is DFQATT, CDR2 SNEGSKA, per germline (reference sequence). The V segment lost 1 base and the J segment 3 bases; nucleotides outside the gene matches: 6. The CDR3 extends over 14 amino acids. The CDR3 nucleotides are TGCAGTGCTAGAGTTCTCAGGGGGTACTACGAGCAGTACTTC. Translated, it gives CSARVLRGYYEQYF.